These 29 T cell receptor beta chains share one sample of origin, sequenced in a study of OX40 agonist ivuxolimab in advanced cancers. The table came from immunoSEQ multiplex PCR; TCRdb's copy has only in-frame clones and leaves some out. The table records 20,000 to 30,000 clones, roughly 80% of them present only once. The sequences come from CD4+ or CD8+ T cells sorted from blood, collected in a trial of the OX40 agonist ivuxolimab. The receptors were sampled from an adult with an advanced solid tumor such as melanoma, head and neck, liver or kidney cancer.

Comment on this clone: Other DNA sequences in this specimen translate into the identical CDR3. This sequence joins TRBV7-3 and TRBJ2-1; D ambiguous. V was cut by 0 bases and J by 6 bases, with 0 bases left in between. This CDR3 comprises 11 residues. Germline lookup yields CDR1 SGHTA and CDR2 FQGTGA. In DNA form, the CDR3 reads TGTGCCAGCAGCTTAACCAATGAGCAGTTCTTC. The encoded protein is CASSLTNEQFF.

The chain couples TRBV4-1 to TRBJ1-1, with 7 positions matching TRBD1. Per the germline V gene, CDR1 is MGHRA and CDR2 is YSYEKL. V shed 0 bases, J shed 0 bases, and the junction held 13 bases outside the gene matches. The CDR3 runs 19 residues. The CDR3 bases are TGCGCCAGCAGCCAAGATCCAAACAGGGGTTCCTCCTTGAACACTGAAGCTTTCTTT. This encodes CASSQDPNRGSSLNTEAFF.

This clone was detected only a few times. The J gene is TRBJ2-7, the V gene TRBV30, with 9 nucleotides matching TRBD1. This CDR3 is built from 15 residues. CDR1 GTSNPN and CDR2 SVGIG come from the germline V gene (reference sequence). V lost 3 bases to trimming and J lost 0 bases; unmatched junction nucleotides: 6. The CDR3 sequence: CAWRTQGQGSYEQYF. The CDR3 bases are TGTGCCTGGAGGACCCAGGGACAGGGCTCCTACGAGCAGTACTTC.

This sequence joins TRBV4-2 and TRBJ1-1, with TRBD1 matching over 8 bases. The CDR3 consists of 14 residues. The V and J ends lost 3 bases and 5 bases, in that order; junction bases with no gene match: 5. CDR1 and CDR2 from the germline V gene are LGHNA and YNFKEQ. The CDR3: CASSQTGDSTEAFF. CDR3 nucleotide sequence: TGTGCCAGCAGCCAGACAGGGGACAGTACTGAAGCTTTCTTT.

This clone turned up a few times. This chain joins TRBV6-1 and TRBJ1-2; D not certain. V was pared by 3 bases and J by 3 bases, with 8 bases between. Looked up from germline, CDR1 is MNHNS and CDR2 is SASEGT. The length of the CDR3 is 13 residues. The CDR3 protein is CASSDFGDYGYTF. The DNA for the CDR3 is TGTGCCAGCAGTGATTTTGGGGACTATGGCTACACCTTC.

This chain uses TRBV5-4 with TRBJ1-4, with D uncertain. V lost 0 bases and J 8 bases, leaving 8 bases between the germline ends. Germline CDR1 SGHNT, CDR2 YYREEE (reference sequence). This CDR3 is built from 13 residues. CDR3 nucleotide sequence: TGTGCCAGCAGCTTGGGGCGGGAGGAAAAACTGTTTTTT. It codes for CASSLGREEKLFF.

The chain carries TRBV2 and TRBJ1-4; 7 nucleotides match TRBD1. This CDR3 has 15 amino acids. Germline CDR1 and CDR2: SNHLY and FYNNEI. Trimming took 3 bases from V and 3 from J; bases not matched to a gene: 4. This CDR3 reads CASSEGGQSNEKLFF. CDR3 nucleotides: TGTGCCAGCAGTGAGGGGGGACAGTCTAATGAAAAACTGTTTTTT.

The V and J genes are TRBV4-1 and TRBJ2-7, with D perhaps TRBD1 (5 bases). The CDR3 is 15 amino acids. V was pared by 4 bases and J by 4 bases, with 17 bases between. From germline, CDR1 is MGHRA and CDR2 YSYEKL. The CDR3 loop is CASSPAAGQGYEQYF. The CDR3 coding sequence is TGCGCCAGCAGCCCCGCGGCAGGTCAGGGTTACGAGCAGTACTTC.

The chain joins TRBV4-1 to TRBJ1-4, with a weak D call TRBD1 (5 bases). This CDR3 is built from 15 residues. Trimming took off 4 bases at V and 8 bases at J, with 17 bases between the two ends. The germline CDR1 and CDR2 sequences are MGHRA and YSYEKL. The CDR3 sequence: CASSPWDGGGEKLFF. The CDR3, as DNA: TGCGCCAGCAGCCCGTGGGACGGCGGGGGAGAAAAACTGTTTTTT.

This chain links TRBV6-4 with TRBJ1-2, with D perhaps TRBD1 (6 bases). This CDR3 has 14 amino acids. Trimming stripped 6 bases from V and 3 bases from J, with 14 bases between. The V gene's germline CDR1 is MRHNA and CDR2 SNTAGT. The CDR3: CASRAGTGYYGYTF. CDR3 sequence (DNA): TGTGCCAGCAGGGCCGGAACAGGGTACTATGGCTACACCTTC.

This clone has only one observation. The rearrangement joins TRBV23-1 to TRBJ1-6, with D uncertain. TRBV23-1 is an ORF; its function is uncertain. This CDR3 comprises 15 residues. V gave up 3 bases and J gave up 8 bases, with 14 bases separating them. The CDR3: CASSHPTPDDSPLHF. The DNA of the CDR3 is TGCGCCAGCAGTCATCCGACCCCGGACGATTCACCCCTCCACTTT.

This chain links TRBV5-4 with TRBJ1-2; 8 bases map to TRBD1. Trimming removed 2 bases from V and 8 bases from J; junction bases left unmatched: 8. Germline CDR1 SGHNT, CDR2 YYREEE (reference sequence). This CDR3 is 14 amino acids long. For the CDR3, the DNA is TGTGCCAGCAGCTTAATCGGACAGGGAGACGGCTACACCTTC. Translating gives CASSLIGQGDGYTF.

The chain uses TRBV23-1 and TRBJ2-7; no clear D gene. TRBV23-1 belongs to the ORF category, with a function that is uncertain. Trimming cost V 0 bases and J 0 bases, with 6 bases left between them. The length of the CDR3 is 14 residues. CDR3 protein: CASSQSRSSYEQYF. In nucleotides, the CDR3 is TGCGCCAGCAGTCAATCAAGGAGCTCCTACGAGCAGTACTTC.

V gene TRBV25-1 combines with J gene TRBJ1-6, with a tentative D call TRBD1 (6 bases). Germline V gene data show CDR1 as MGHDK and CDR2 as SYGVNS. This CDR3 contains 13 residues. V shed 2 bases and J shed 7 bases, with 6 bases lying between them. This CDR3 reads CASSEQGNSPLHF. The CDR3 nucleotides are TGTGCCAGCAGTGAACAGGGGAATTCACCCCTCCACTTT.

The J gene is TRBJ1-4, the V gene TRBV2; D gene uncertain. The CDR3 totals 12 residues. Germline V gene lookup returns CDR1 SNHLY and CDR2 FYNNEI. The V and J ends lost 7 bases and 8 bases respectively, with 11 bases between them. The CDR3 here is CASKRDYEKLFF. CDR3 in DNA: TGTGCCAGCAAACGGGATTACGAAAAACTGTTTTTT.

The chain recombines TRBV7-2 with TRBJ1-2, with no clear D. Trimming pared 5 bases from V and 4 bases from J, leaving 26 bases between. This CDR3 is 18 amino acids long. Germline V lookup: CDR1 SGHTA, CDR2 FQGNSA. CDR3: CASSVRTRDDGKTYGYTF. The CDR3, as DNA: TGTGCCAGCAGCGTAAGGACCAGAGACGACGGAAAGACCTATGGCTACACCTTC.

The chain employs TRBV16 and TRBJ2-2; D is undetermined. V lost 0 bases and J 0 bases, leaving 5 bases between the germline ends. Germline loops: CDR1 KGHSY, CDR2 FQNENV. CDR3 length equals 15 residues. CDR3 protein: CASSQSSANTGELFF. In DNA form, the CDR3 reads TGTGCCAGCAGCCAATCGTCCGCGAACACCGGGGAGCTGTTTTTT.

This chain links TRBV27 with TRBJ2-5; 7 bases are shared with TRBD2. The CDR3 consists of 15 residues. The trim removed 5 bases at V and 3 bases at J, leaving 9 bases unmatched. Germline assignment: CDR1 MNHEY and CDR2 SMNVEV (reference sequence). This CDR3 is CASSPRGSWEETQYF. The CDR3 nucleotides are TGTGCCAGCAGTCCCCGCGGGAGCTGGGAAGAGACCCAGTACTTC.

This sequence joins TRBV7-2 and TRBJ2-2, with D uncertain. The CDR3 totals 16 residues. Trimming removed 5 bases from V and 5 bases from J, with 18 bases in between. Germline CDR1 and CDR2: SGHTA and FQGNSA. DNA of the CDR3: TGTGCCAGCAGCCAGCAGAGAGCAAGGCTAACCGGGGAGCTGTTTTTT. Translated: CASSQQRARLTGELFF.

The J gene is TRBJ2-7, the V gene TRBV7-9; 7 bases are a match to TRBD1. Germline CDR1 is SEHNR and CDR2 is FQNEAQ (reference sequence). V shed 3 bases, J shed 3 bases, and the junction held 5 bases outside the gene matches. The length of the CDR3 is 14 residues. CDR3 sequence: CASSFKDRSYEQYF. CDR3 coding DNA: TGTGCCAGCAGCTTCAAGGACAGGAGCTACGAGCAGTACTTC.

This clone qualifies as medium-sized. This chain connects TRBV27 to TRBJ2-7; 7 nucleotides line up with TRBD2. V lost 11 bases to trimming and J lost 6 bases; unmatched junction nucleotides: 13. The CDR3 consists of 13 residues. Germline V CDR1 and CDR2: MNHEY, SMNVEV (reference sequence). The CDR3 DNA sequence: TGTGCCCCCCTCAGGACTAGAGGGTGCGAGCAGTACTTC. The encoded protein is CAPLRTRGCEQYF.

This clone has a single count. This sequence joins TRBV19 and TRBJ1-5; 8 bases line up with TRBD1. In germline, CDR1 is LNHDA, CDR2 SQIVND (reference sequence). Germline trimming cut 3 bases from V and 0 bases from J; bases unmatched to any gene: 7. The CDR3 covers 17 residues. CDR3: CASSIPDRGYSNQPQHF. For the CDR3, the DNA is TGTGCCAGTAGTATCCCCGACAGGGGTTATAGCAATCAGCCCCAGCATTTT.

The V call is TRBV7-9, the J call TRBJ1-2; D gene ambiguous. This CDR3 has 16 residues. Germline assignment: CDR1 SEHNR and CDR2 FQNEAQ (reference sequence). Trimming left V 1 base short and J 1 base short, with 13 bases between. CDR3 nucleotides: TGTGCCAGCAGCTTAGGTTTGGAGGGATTTAACTATGGCTACACCTTC. Protein: CASSLGLEGFNYGYTF.

The chain uses TRBV18 and TRBJ1-1, with D perhaps TRBD1 (6 bases). The germline gives CDR1 KGHSH, CDR2 LQKENI. This CDR3 is 15 amino acids long. Trimming removed 3 bases from V and 0 bases from J, with 11 bases in between. The CDR3: CASSPEQGMNTEAFF. CDR3 DNA: TGTGCCAGCTCACCCGAACAGGGTATGAACACTGAAGCTTTCTTT.

The chain couples TRBV6-1 to TRBJ1-4, with 7 bases aligning to TRBD1. CDR3 length: 14 residues. Germline trimming cut 4 bases from V and 8 bases from J; bases unmatched to any gene: 7. CDR1 is MNHNS, CDR2 SASEGT, per germline. CDR3 sequence reads: CASSARGGNEKLFF. CDR3 in DNA: TGTGCCAGCAGTGCCAGGGGGGGAAACGAAAAACTGTTTTTT.

This chain uses TRBV6-4 with TRBJ1-1; 8 bases fit TRBD1. The germline V gene encodes CDR1 MRHNA and CDR2 SNTAGT. The CDR3 runs to 14 residues. The V and J ends lost 5 bases and 1 base, in that order; junction bases with no gene match: 3. The CDR3 region has the DNA TGTGCCAGCAGTCGCGGACAGGGGAACACTGAAGCTTTCTTT. The encoded protein is CASSRGQGNTEAFF.

This clone was observed a single time. Without the conserved terminal phenylalanine or tryptophan, this CDR3 likely stems from a read error. This sequence joins TRBV12-5 and TRBJ2-2; the match to TRBD1 covers 8 bases. With 6 bases clipped from V and 4 bases from J, the junction kept 7 bases outside the gene matches. This CDR3 comprises 15 residues. CDR1 and CDR2 (germline): LGHNT, FRNRAP. The CDR3 loop is CASGDAGGGTGELFS. In nucleotides, the CDR3 is TGTGCTAGTGGCGATGCAGGGGGCGGCACCGGGGAGCTGTTTTCT.

The V gene is TRBV27, the J gene TRBJ2-3; D gene ambiguous. V was trimmed by 5 bases and J by 5 bases, leaving 11 bases between them. There are 13 residues in the CDR3. Germline CDR1 MNHEY, CDR2 SMNVEV (reference sequence). CDR3 in amino acids: CASSITYRDTQYF. CDR3 coding DNA: TGTGCCAGCAGTATCACATACCGAGATACGCAGTATTTT.

The sample holds a few counts of this clone. No conserved phenylalanine or tryptophan ends this CDR3, so it is likely a read error. The DNA is omitted, as the CDR3 cannot be located on it reliably, and the CDR3 follows TCRdb's listing. The chain combines TRBV7-3 with TRBJ2-4; TRBD1 was called by the table and not checked on the DNA. The CDR3 length is 9 residues, termini included. Germline V gene data show CDR1 as SGHTA and CDR2 as FQGTGA. CDR3 sequence: CASSLTALH.